This T cell receptor (beta chain) was identified during a study of shared clonotypes between healthy human individuals. Germline values: CDR1 SGDLS, CDR2 YYNGEE. V shed 0 bases and J 7 bases; nucleotides not matched to a gene: 7. The length of the CDR3 is 15 residues. The assay used deep level. The data were produced by immunoSEQ multiplex PCR, yet TCRdb's version contains in-frame clones alone and is incomplete. The data hold about 560,000 clones, with roughly 72% observed a single time. Donors were healthy HIV-negative adults without recently reported acute infections or vaccinations. Each donor was a Caucasian adult residing in Nashville, Tennessee. The table lists this clone with many counts. Distinct nucleotide sequences in the sample also encode this CDR3.

The specimen was PBMCs. This chain uses TRBV9 with TRBJ2-1; 7 bases fit TRBD2. The receptor was derived from a woman aged 40-49 years in good health. Some clones in this sample may be carry-over from other donors' samples. The CDR3 is CASSVEGGRGNEQFF. The CDR3 bases are TGTGCCAGCAGCGTAGAAGGCGGGAGAGGTAATGAGCAGTTCTTC.